These 27 T cell receptor beta chains share one sample of origin, sequenced in a study of T cells after yellow fever vaccination. TCRdb itself ran the 5' RACE reads through MiXCR, one entry per CDR3 protein. The sample consists of 110,000 or so distinct CDR3 sequences, 7.2% of them appearing once. The material was CD4+ T cells sorted from PBMCs, obtained approximately 47 days after the first yellow fever vaccination. The receptor set was obtained from a young man who received the YFV17D yellow fever vaccine.

The table lists this clonotype with many counts. The V call is TRBV24-1, the J call TRBJ2-2; 15 bases are shared with TRBD2. The length of the CDR3 is 21 residues. Germline V CDR1 and CDR2: KGHDR, SFDVKD. V was pared by 5 bases and J by 1 base, with 13 bases of the junction left unmatched. CDR3 sequence reads: CATSGRKPGLAGGRNTGELFF. In nucleotides, the CDR3 is TGTGCCACCAGTGGACGAAAACCGGGACTAGCGGGGGGACGGAACACCGGGGAGCTGTTTTTT.

This clonotype was counted at least ten times. The rearrangement links TRBV7-6 to TRBJ1-4; the match to TRBD1 covers 10 bases. Losses at the gene ends were 5 bases for V and 5 bases for J; bases not matched to a gene: 2. The germline gives CDR1 SGHVS, CDR2 FNYEAQ. The CDR3 contains 14 residues. The CDR3 DNA reads as TGTGCCAGCAGCCAGGGACAGGGGAATGAAAAACTGTTTTTT. Its translation is CASSQGQGNEKLFF.

There are a few counts of this clonotype. The rearrangement uses TRBV6-6 and TRBJ2-7, with 10 bases fitting TRBD2. V shed 2 bases, J shed 2 bases, and the junction held 6 bases outside the gene matches. The germline CDR1 and CDR2 sequences are MNHNY and SVGAGI (reference sequence). The CDR3 is 16 residues long. The CDR3: CASSYGSGGSTYEQYV. In DNA form, the CDR3 reads TGTGCCAGCAGTTACGGTAGCGGGGGGTCCACCTACGAGCAGTACGTC.

CDR3 sequence: CASSLVAGGPQNTQYF. The DNA for the CDR3 is TGTGCCAGCAGCTTAGTAGCGGGGGGACCACAAAATACGCAGTATTTT. V is TRBV7-2 and J is TRBJ2-3; the match to TRBD2 covers 10 bases. Germline V gene sequence: CDR1 SGHTA, CDR2 FQGNSA. The J segment lost 7 bases and the V segment lost 1 base, leaving 8 bases of the junction unmatched. The CDR3 is made up of 16 amino acids.

This clonotype was seen at least ten times. The rearrangement joins TRBV11-1 to TRBJ2-7, with D unresolved. CDR3 size: 13 residues. The germline V gene encodes CDR1 SGHAT and CDR2 FQDESV (reference sequence). V was shortened by 3 bases and J by 0 bases, with 6 bases between the two germline ends. The CDR3 here is CASSFDTSYEQYF. DNA for the CDR3: TGTGCCAGCAGCTTCGACACCTCCTACGAGCAGTACTTC.

This clonotype was seen many times. This chain uses TRBV27 with TRBJ2-5; TRBD1 might be the D (5 bases). V shed 2 bases and J shed 0 bases, with 19 bases lying between them. The CDR3 runs to 18 residues. Germline V gene lookup returns CDR1 MNHEY and CDR2 SMNVEV (reference sequence). DNA of the CDR3: TGTGCCAGCAGTTTAAGAGCAGGGCAGAATTGGTACCAAGAGACCCAGTACTTC. This translates into CASSLRAGQNWYQETQYF.

There are many counts of this clonotype. The rearrangement uses TRBV4-1 and TRBJ1-1, with unresolved D. This CDR3 region has 14 residues. In germline, CDR1 is MGHRA, CDR2 YSYEKL. Trimming took 1 base from V and 0 from J, leaving 6 bases between them. Written as DNA, the CDR3 is TGCGCCAGCAGCCAAGTATCCGTGAACACTGAAGCTTTCTTT. Translating gives CASSQVSVNTEAFF.

The sample holds many counts of this clonotype. The V call is TRBV11-3, the J call TRBJ1-5; D gene unclear. Germline V gene sequence: CDR1 SGHNT, CDR2 YENEEA. This CDR3 has 15 amino acids. Trimming removed 1 base from V and 5 bases from J, with 12 bases in between. The CDR3: CASSLGLTKDQPQHF. CDR3 nucleotides: TGTGCCAGCAGCTTAGGTTTAACGAAGGATCAGCCCCAGCATTTT.

The chain couples TRBV7-3 to TRBJ2-2; either TRBD1 or TRBD2 may fit D (6 bases each). Trimming removed 5 bases at V and 1 base at J, with 14 bases between. Germline V lookup: CDR1 SGHTA, CDR2 FQGTGA. The CDR3 is 16 amino acids. DNA of the CDR3: TGTGCCAGCAGCGTCATAGGAGGGGGGAACACCGGGGAGCTGTTTTTT. This encodes CASSVIGGGNTGELFF.

This clonotype was counted at least ten times. The chain joins TRBV7-2 to TRBJ2-1; D may correspond to TRBD1 or TRBD2 (5 bases each). This CDR3 is built from 17 residues. Trimming pared 0 bases from V and 7 bases from J, leaving 19 bases between. The germline gives CDR1 SGHTA, CDR2 FQGNSA. The CDR3 coding sequence is TGTGCCAGCAGCTTAGCCGGGACCACGGTCCAGGGTAATGAGCAGTTCTTC. Amino acids: CASSLAGTTVQGNEQFF.

This clonotype was found many times. The chain combines TRBV4-1 with TRBJ1-4; D remains unclear. V shed 1 base and J shed 0 bases, with 6 bases lying between them. CDR1 and CDR2 from the germline V gene are MGHRA and YSYEKL. The CDR3 is 15 amino acids. For the CDR3, the DNA is TGCGCCAGCAGCCAAGGCCTTGCAACTAATGAAAAACTGTTTTTT. The encoded protein is CASSQGLATNEKLFF.

Concerning this clonotype: This may be a read error, as it is one base from a much larger clone. This chain links TRBV7-2 with TRBJ2-7; D is perhaps TRBD1 or TRBD2 (5 bases each). This CDR3 is 14 amino acids long. Germline CDR1 reads SGHTA; CDR2 reads FQGNSA. The CDR3 here is CASSSGTALYEQCV. The CDR3, as DNA: TGTGCCAGCAGCTCCGGGACGGCACTGTACGAGCAGTGCGTC.

The chain employs TRBV6-2 or TRBV6-3 and TRBJ2-2, with a tentative D call TRBD1 (6 bases). The CDR3 contains 12 residues. Germline CDR1 reads MNHEY; CDR2 reads SVGEGT. V lost 8 bases and J 6 bases, leaving 10 bases between the germline ends. The CDR3 region is CASGGGPGELFF. CDR3 bases: TGTGCCAGCGGGGGCGGGCCCGGGGAGCTGTTTTTT.

Many counts were recorded for this clonotype. The chain links TRBV7-2 to TRBJ1-1, with 9 nucleotides matching TRBD1. The CDR3 extends over 15 amino acids. V was pared by 3 bases and J by 5 bases, with 7 bases of the junction left unmatched. CDR1 and CDR2 from the germline V gene are SGHTA and FQGNSA. The CDR3 DNA follows: TGTGCCAGCAGCTTCGATGGACAGGGGCGGACTGAAGCTTTCTTT. This encodes CASSFDGQGRTEAFF.

This clonotype has a count of ten or more. This chain links TRBV29-1 with TRBJ2-3; TRBD1 agrees at 12 bases. From germline, CDR1 is SQVTM and CDR2 ANQGSEA. The length of the CDR3 is 15 residues. V lost 6 bases, J lost 6 bases, and 10 bases stayed unmatched. CDR3 in amino acids: CSVRRGQGAGDTQYF. In nucleotides, the CDR3 is TGCAGCGTGCGGCGGGGACAGGGGGCGGGCGATACGCAGTATTTT.

The chain combines TRBV5-1 with TRBJ2-6; the D is unclear. The CDR3 length is 16 residues. V was cut by 2 bases and J by 0 bases, with 9 bases left in between. CDR1 SGHRS and CDR2 YFSETQ come from the germline V gene. Here the CDR3 DNA reads TGCGCCAGCAGCTTTGGCAGCATCTCTGGGGCCAACGTCCTGACTTTC. Amino acid sequence: CASSFGSISGANVLTF.

This chain uses TRBV6-2 or TRBV6-3 with TRBJ2-2; a possible D gene is TRBD2 (7 bases). Per germline, CDR1 MNHEY and CDR2 SVGEGT. V lost 4 bases, J lost 7 bases, and 16 bases lay in between. This CDR3 has 15 amino acids. The CDR3 protein is CASSSPGGFGGELFF. CDR3 bases: TGTGCCAGCAGTTCGCCGGGGGGCTTCGGCGGGGAGCTGTTTTTT.

Only a few counts were recorded for this clonotype. The rearrangement links TRBV4-1 to TRBJ1-2; no firm D call. Trimming stripped 0 bases from V and 3 bases from J, with 8 bases between. Germline V lookup: CDR1 MGHRA, CDR2 YSYEKL. CDR3 length equals 14 residues. The CDR3 bases are TGCGCCAGCAGCCAAGAAAATTGGGACTATGGCTACACCTTC. Its translation is CASSQENWDYGYTF.

This clonotype showed up many times. V is TRBV7-2 and J is TRBJ1-2; possibly TRBD1 for D (5 bases). CDR1 SGHTA and CDR2 FQGNSA come from the germline V gene. Trimming took off 5 bases at V and 3 bases at J, with 13 bases between the two ends. The CDR3 totals 14 residues. The CDR3 DNA reads as TGTGCCAGCAGCAGGGGATCGGCGGACTATGGCTACACCTTC. Translated, it gives CASSRGSADYGYTF.

This clonotype showed up many times. This chain uses TRBV5-8 with TRBJ2-5, with TRBD1 as a possible D gene (6 bases). Germline V gene data show CDR1 as SGHTS and CDR2 as YDEGEE. V shed 4 bases and J shed 5 bases, with 15 bases lying between them. This CDR3 region has 14 residues. This CDR3 reads CASSPPRQGETQYF. The CDR3 bases are TGTGCCAGCAGCCCACCGCGGCAGGGGGAGACCCAGTACTTC.

This clonotype was seen only a few times. V gene TRBV5-1 combines with J gene TRBJ1-2; maybe TRBD1 (5 bases). Per germline, CDR1 SGHRS and CDR2 YFSETQ. This CDR3 spans 14 amino acids. Trimming shortened V by 4 bases and J by 8 bases, and 18 bases separated the two germline ends. For the CDR3, the DNA is TGCGCCAGCAGCCCCCCATTGGAGGGGCGAGGCTACACCTTC. This gives the protein CASSPPLEGRGYTF.

CDR3 DNA sequence: TGTGCCAGCAGCTTAGGCAGGGCAAACATTCAGTACTTC. Amino acids: CASSLGRANIQYF. The chain combines TRBV13 with TRBJ2-4, with a tentative D call TRBD1 (5 bases). Between the trimmed V and J ends, which lost 0 bases and 6 bases, there was a span of 6 bases. CDR1 and CDR2 from the germline V gene are PRHDT and FYEKMQ (reference sequence). There are 13 residues in the CDR3.

This clonotype showed up many times. V and J are TRBV4-3 and TRBJ1-1, with D possibly being TRBD1 (5 bases). The CDR3 is 15 residues long. V was cut by 0 bases and J by 5 bases, with 13 bases left in between. CDR1 is LGHNA, CDR2 YSLEER, per germline. The CDR3 loop is CASSQERGLGTEAFF. CDR3 coding DNA: TGCGCCAGCAGCCAAGAGAGGGGCTTAGGGACTGAAGCTTTCTTT.

Regarding this clonotype: This may stem from a read error, because a much larger clone lies one nucleotide away. The chain uses TRBV5-1 and TRBJ2-5; no firm D call. Per germline, CDR1 SGHRS and CDR2 YFSETQ. This CDR3 spans 15 amino acids. V was shortened by 1 base and J by 4 bases, with 14 bases between the two germline ends. CDR3 loop: CASSLQAAPRETQYF. In DNA form, the CDR3 reads TGCGCCAGCAGCTTGCAGGCAGCACCTCGAGAGACCCAGTACTTC.

In this sample, this clonotype turned up many times. This chain joins TRBV5-1 and TRBJ2-5, with a tentative D call TRBD1 (5 bases). Trimming left V 0 bases short and J 1 base short, with 7 bases between. This CDR3 contains 14 residues. Germline-derived CDR1 and CDR2 are SGHRS and YFSETQ. This CDR3 is CASSLGGTQETQYF. CDR3 coding DNA: TGCGCCAGCAGCTTGGGGGGCACCCAAGAGACCCAGTACTTC.

At least ten counts were recorded for this clonotype. The V and J genes are TRBV5-1 and TRBJ2-1; a possible D gene is TRBD1 (6 bases). CDR1 and CDR2 from the germline V gene are SGHRS and YFSETQ. The V end lost 1 base, the J end lost 4 bases, and 9 bases lay between the germline ends. The CDR3 is made up of 14 amino acids. CDR3 loop: CASSLTGTYNEQFF. In DNA, the CDR3 is TGCGCCAGCAGCTTGACAGGGACATACAATGAGCAGTTCTTC.

This clonotype has ten or more counts. The rearrangement uses TRBV10-3 and TRBJ2-1, with 9 bases identical to TRBD2. This CDR3 has 14 amino acids. The germline gives CDR1 ENHRY, CDR2 SYGVKD. V lost 6 bases and J lost 8; bases outside the gene matches: 8. The CDR3 is CAIRTAGGRDEQFF. CDR3 coding DNA: TGTGCCATCAGAACGGCGGGGGGGCGTGATGAGCAGTTCTTC.